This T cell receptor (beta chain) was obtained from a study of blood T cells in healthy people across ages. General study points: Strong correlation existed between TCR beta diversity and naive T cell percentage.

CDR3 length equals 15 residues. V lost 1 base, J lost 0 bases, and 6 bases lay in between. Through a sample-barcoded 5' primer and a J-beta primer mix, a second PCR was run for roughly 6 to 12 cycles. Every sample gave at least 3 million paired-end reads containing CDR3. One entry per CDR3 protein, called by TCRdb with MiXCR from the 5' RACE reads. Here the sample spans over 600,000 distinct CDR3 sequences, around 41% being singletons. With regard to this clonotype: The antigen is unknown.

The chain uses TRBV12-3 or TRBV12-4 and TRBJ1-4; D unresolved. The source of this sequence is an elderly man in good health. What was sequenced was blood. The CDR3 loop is CASSLGQATNEKLFF. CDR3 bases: TGTGCCAGCAGTTTAGGACAAGCAACTAATGAAAAACTGTTTTTT.